The rows below give T cell receptor beta chains drawn from one sample of a study of blood T cell repertoires in COVID-19. Using immunoSEQ multiplex PCR, the repertoire was profiled, and TCRdb retains in-frame clones only, with some absent. The sample lists roughly 200,000 clones; approximately 78% were seen once. Sequencing was performed on peripheral blood. The receptors originated from a woman older than 75 with active or convalescent COVID-19. Both conserved end residues are part of each CDR3. D genes are given only for firm matches. Only some rows state a clone size, as once, few, many or a class for expanded clones.

d_gene: -; abundance: -; len: 15; v_gene: TRBV6-6; j_gene: TRBJ1-6; CDR3nt: TGTGCCAGCAGCCGCCCGGCGGGGAAGGATTCACCCCTCCACTTT; CDR3aa: CASSRPAGKDSPLHF
d_gene: -; abundance: -; len: 15; v_gene: TRBV7-9; j_gene: TRBJ1-1; CDR3nt: TGTGCCAGCAGCCCAGGGACAATAACGAGCACTGAAGCTTTCTTT; CDR3aa: CASSPGTITSTEAFF
d_gene: -; abundance: -; len: 15; v_gene: TRBV7-9; j_gene: TRBJ1-1; CDR3nt: TGTGCCAGCACCCCGACGGGGACAAGTAACACTGAAGCTTTCTTT; CDR3aa: CASTPTGTSNTEAFF
d_gene: -; abundance: -; len: 11; v_gene: TRBV18; j_gene: TRBJ1-1; CDR3nt: TGTGCCAGCTCACCAGGTCTCGGAGCTTTCTTT; CDR3aa: CASSPGLGAFF
d_gene: -; abundance: -; len: 15; v_gene: TRBV19; j_gene: TRBJ1-5; CDR3nt: TGTGCCAGTAGTGAACAGGCCCATAGCAATCAGCCCCAGCATTTT; CDR3aa: CASSEQAHSNQPQHF
d_gene: -; abundance: -; len: 13; v_gene: TRBV28; j_gene: TRBJ1-1; CDR3nt: TGTGCCAGCAATACAGCAGGGATTACTGAAGCTTTCTTT; CDR3aa: CASNTAGITEAFF
d_gene: -; abundance: -; len: 16; v_gene: TRBV3-1/TRBV3-2; j_gene: TRBJ1-3; CDR3nt: TGTGCCAGCAGCCAAGCTGCCGTTTTGGGCGGAAACACCATATATTTT; CDR3aa: CASSQAAVLGGNTIYF
d_gene: -; abundance: -; len: 15; v_gene: TRBV11-3; j_gene: TRBJ1-6; CDR3nt: TGTGCCAGCAGCCCGGGCGGCCGGGGAGCAGTACCCCTCCACTTT; CDR3aa: CASSPGGRGAVPLHF
d_gene: -; abundance: -; len: 12; v_gene: TRBV28; j_gene: TRBJ1-2; CDR3nt: TGTGCCAGTGGGCCCGGCAGCTATGGCTACACCTTC; CDR3aa: CASGPGSYGYTF
d_gene: TRBD2; abundance: few; len: 18; v_gene: TRBV3-1/TRBV3-2; j_gene: TRBJ2-3; CDR3nt: TGTGCCAGCAGCCCCAGGCTCCTAGCGGGGGGATTCACAGATACGCAGTATTTT; CDR3aa: CASSPRLLAGGFTDTQYF
d_gene: -; abundance: -; len: 13; v_gene: TRBV18; j_gene: TRBJ1-2; CDR3nt: TGTGCCAGCTCAAGGCGTGACTGGGATGGCTACACCTTC; CDR3aa: CASSRRDWDGYTF
d_gene: -; abundance: few; len: 14; v_gene: TRBV2; j_gene: TRBJ1-1; CDR3nt: TGTGCCAGCAGTGCATCAGGGCCTGGCACTGAAGCTTTCTTT; CDR3aa: CASSASGPGTEAFF
d_gene: -; abundance: -; len: 15; v_gene: TRBV5-1; j_gene: TRBJ2-5; CDR3nt: TGCGCCAGCAGCCGTACCACAGGGATAGGGGAGACCCAGTACTTC; CDR3aa: CASSRTTGIGETQYF
d_gene: TRBD1; abundance: -; len: 15; v_gene: TRBV4-3; j_gene: TRBJ2-7; CDR3nt: TGCGCCAGCAGCCGCGGGACAGGGGGGGGAAACGAGCAGTACTTC; CDR3aa: CASSRGTGGGNEQYF
d_gene: TRBD1; abundance: -; len: 16; v_gene: TRBV19; j_gene: TRBJ1-1; CDR3nt: TGTGCCAGTAGCTACTTTCCGGGACAGGGGAATCCTGAAGCTTTCTTT; CDR3aa: CASSYFPGQGNPEAFF
d_gene: TRBD1; abundance: -; len: 16; v_gene: TRBV9; j_gene: TRBJ1-4; CDR3nt: TGTGCCAGCAGCGTAGAACAGGGGGCAACTAATGAAAAACTGTTTTTT; CDR3aa: CASSVEQGATNEKLFF
d_gene: TRBD1; abundance: once; len: 16; v_gene: TRBV2; j_gene: TRBJ2-2; CDR3nt: TGTGCCAGCAGTGAAGTTCGGGACAGCTACACCGGGGAGCTGTTTTTT; CDR3aa: CASSEVRDSYTGELFF
d_gene: TRBD1; abundance: -; len: 15; v_gene: TRBV5-3; j_gene: TRBJ1-5; CDR3nt: TGTGCCAGAAGCCGATGGGACAGGGAGGGTCAGCCCCAGCATTTT; CDR3aa: CARSRWDREGQPQHF
d_gene: -; abundance: -; len: 14; v_gene: TRBV2; j_gene: TRBJ1-2; CDR3nt: TGTGCCAGCAGTGAAGCTTTGACACAGGGTGGCTACACCTTC; CDR3aa: CASSEALTQGGYTF
d_gene: -; abundance: -; len: 14; v_gene: TRBV28; j_gene: TRBJ2-7; CDR3nt: TGTGCCAGCAGTGCATACAGGGTCTCCTACGAGCAGTACTTC; CDR3aa: CASSAYRVSYEQYF
d_gene: TRBD1; abundance: few; len: 14; v_gene: TRBV11-2; j_gene: TRBJ1-1; CDR3nt: TGTGCCAGCAGCCTAGGACTCAGGGGGCCCGAAGCTTTCTTT; CDR3aa: CASSLGLRGPEAFF
d_gene: -; abundance: once; len: 16; v_gene: TRBV6-5; j_gene: TRBJ1-5; CDR3nt: TGTGCCAGCAGTTACTCGGGACTGAATAGCAATCAGCCCCAGCATTTT; CDR3aa: CASSYSGLNSNQPQHF
d_gene: -; abundance: -; len: 12; v_gene: TRBV3-1/TRBV3-2; j_gene: TRBJ2-5; CDR3nt: TGTGCCAGCAGCCAAGATACGGCAGGGCAGTACTTC; CDR3aa: CASSQDTAGQYF
d_gene: TRBD1; abundance: few; len: 15; v_gene: TRBV19; j_gene: TRBJ1-6; CDR3nt: TGTGCCAGTAGTGGTCGACAGGGTAATAATTCACCCCTCCACTTT; CDR3aa: CASSGRQGNNSPLHF
d_gene: -; abundance: -; len: 15; v_gene: TRBV19; j_gene: TRBJ1-2; CDR3nt: TGTGCCAGTAGCCAAGACAGGATTTCTAACTATGGCTACACCTTC; CDR3aa: CASSQDRISNYGYTF
d_gene: -; abundance: few; len: 15; v_gene: TRBV19; j_gene: TRBJ2-7; CDR3nt: TGTGCCAGTAGTACGACAGTGCACCCTCCCTACGAGCAGTACTTC; CDR3aa: CASSTTVHPPYEQYF
d_gene: -; abundance: -; len: 13; v_gene: TRBV6-5; j_gene: TRBJ2-7; CDR3nt: TGTGCCAGCAGGTTACAGGGAGCCTACGTGCAGTACTTC; CDR3aa: CASRLQGAYVQYF
d_gene: TRBD1; abundance: few; len: 15; v_gene: TRBV10-3; j_gene: TRBJ1-1; CDR3nt: TGTGCCATCAGTGATGCGAGACAGGGGGGCACTGAAGCTTTCTTT; CDR3aa: CAISDARQGGTEAFF
d_gene: -; abundance: -; len: 17; v_gene: TRBV9; j_gene: TRBJ1-6; CDR3nt: TGTGCCAGCAGCGCCGCGGGGCAGCCCTCCTATAATTCACCCCTCCACTTT; CDR3aa: CASSAAGQPSYNSPLHF
d_gene: TRBD1; abundance: -; len: 13; v_gene: TRBV29-1; j_gene: TRBJ1-4; CDR3nt: TGCAGCGTGAGGGACAGGGGGAATGAAAAACTGTTTTTT; CDR3aa: CSVRDRGNEKLFF
d_gene: -; abundance: -; len: 13; v_gene: TRBV9; j_gene: TRBJ1-6; CDR3nt: TGTGCCAGCAGCGCCCCGGGGAATTCACCCCTCCACTTT; CDR3aa: CASSAPGNSPLHF
d_gene: -; abundance: -; len: 15; v_gene: TRBV4-1; j_gene: TRBJ1-1; CDR3nt: TGCGCCAGCAGCCAAGAGGGGGGGGTAAACACTGAAGCTTTCTTT; CDR3aa: CASSQEGGVNTEAFF
d_gene: TRBD2; abundance: once; len: 16; v_gene: TRBV4-2; j_gene: TRBJ2-7; CDR3nt: TGTGCCAGCAGCCAAGATTACGGCGGGGGGGCCTACGAGCAGTACTTC; CDR3aa: CASSQDYGGGAYEQYF
d_gene: -; abundance: -; len: 15; v_gene: TRBV19; j_gene: TRBJ1-4; CDR3nt: TGTGCCAGTAGTATAGTTCCAGGCTCTAATGAAAAACTGTTTTTT; CDR3aa: CASSIVPGSNEKLFF
d_gene: TRBD2; abundance: -; len: 18; v_gene: TRBV4-3; j_gene: TRBJ2-1; CDR3nt: TGCGCCAGCGAGAAACCGCACCAGCGGGGGATTTACTACAATGAGCAGTTCTTC; CDR3aa: CASEKPHQRGIYYNEQFF
d_gene: TRBD2; abundance: -; len: 17; v_gene: TRBV7-2; j_gene: TRBJ2-3; CDR3nt: TGTGCCAGCAGCTTAGCAGTCGGGGGGGCCGGAGGAAATACGCAGTATTTT; CDR3aa: CASSLAVGGAGGNTQYF
d_gene: TRBD1; abundance: -; len: 16; v_gene: TRBV19; j_gene: TRBJ2-5; CDR3nt: TGTGCCAGTAGTCCAACAGGGGCGGAGGCAGGGGAGACCCAGTACTTC; CDR3aa: CASSPTGAEAGETQYF
d_gene: TRBD2; abundance: -; len: 15; v_gene: TRBV6-5; j_gene: TRBJ2-5; CDR3nt: TGTGCCAGCAGTAATAGCGGGGGGCCGCAAGAGACCCAGTACTTC; CDR3aa: CASSNSGGPQETQYF
d_gene: -; abundance: -; len: 14; v_gene: TRBV11-1; j_gene: TRBJ1-1; CDR3nt: TGTGCCAGCAGCTACGTAGGGGGGGACACTGAAGCTTTCTTT; CDR3aa: CASSYVGGDTEAFF
d_gene: -; abundance: -; len: 12; v_gene: TRBV28; j_gene: TRBJ1-5; CDR3nt: TGTGCCAGCAGTTGGGGAGGTCAGCCCCAGCATTTT; CDR3aa: CASSWGGQPQHF
d_gene: TRBD1; abundance: -; len: 17; v_gene: TRBV4-1; j_gene: TRBJ1-1; CDR3nt: TGCGCCAGCAGCCAAGATATGACAGGGGGCATGGGCACTGAAGCTTTCTTT; CDR3aa: CASSQDMTGGMGTEAFF
d_gene: -; abundance: -; len: 14; v_gene: TRBV10-3; j_gene: TRBJ1-2; CDR3nt: TGTGCCATCAGTGAGTCTGAGGATGACTATGGCTACACCTTC; CDR3aa: CAISESEDDYGYTF
d_gene: -; abundance: -; len: 17; v_gene: TRBV18; j_gene: TRBJ2-3; CDR3nt: TGTGCCAGCTCACGAGCCGGGGCAGGGGTCAGCACAGATACGCAGTATTTT; CDR3aa: CASSRAGAGVSTDTQYF
d_gene: -; abundance: -; len: 16; v_gene: TRBV7-6; j_gene: TRBJ2-7; CDR3nt: TGTGCCAGCAGCTTACGGGGAAGCGAGGGAACCTACGAGCAGTACTTC; CDR3aa: CASSLRGSEGTYEQYF
d_gene: TRBD2; abundance: -; len: 17; v_gene: TRBV5-1; j_gene: TRBJ2-7; CDR3nt: TGCGCCAGCAGCAGAACACTAGCGGGGAGCAGCCCCTACGAGCAGTACTTC; CDR3aa: CASSRTLAGSSPYEQYF
d_gene: TRBD1; abundance: -; len: 14; v_gene: TRBV5-1; j_gene: TRBJ1-2; CDR3nt: TGCGCCAGCAGCCCTATGGACAGGGCTTATGGCTACACCTTC; CDR3aa: CASSPMDRAYGYTF
d_gene: TRBD1; abundance: few; len: 15; v_gene: TRBV2; j_gene: TRBJ1-3; CDR3nt: TGTGCCAGCAGGGACAGGACCCGCTCTGGAAACACCATATATTTT; CDR3aa: CASRDRTRSGNTIYF
d_gene: TRBD1; abundance: -; len: 12; v_gene: TRBV15; j_gene: TRBJ1-1; CDR3nt: TGTGCCACCAGCGCCAACAGGGGAGAAGCTTTCTTT; CDR3aa: CATSANRGEAFF
d_gene: TRBD1; abundance: once; len: 13; v_gene: TRBV12-3/TRBV12-4; j_gene: TRBJ1-2; CDR3nt: TGTGCCAGCAGGGGGGGACAGGGAAATGGCTACACCTTC; CDR3aa: CASRGGQGNGYTF
d_gene: -; abundance: -; len: 14; v_gene: TRBV6-5; j_gene: TRBJ2-1; CDR3nt: TGTGCCAGCAGTTTCGACGGGACCTACAATGAGCAGTTCTTC; CDR3aa: CASSFDGTYNEQFF
d_gene: TRBD2; abundance: few; len: 16; v_gene: TRBV19; j_gene: TRBJ2-7; CDR3nt: TGTGCCAGTAGTATAGCGGGGACTAAGGGACTTGCCGAGCAGTACTTC; CDR3aa: CASSIAGTKGLAEQYF
d_gene: -; abundance: -; len: 12; v_gene: TRBV9; j_gene: TRBJ1-2; CDR3nt: TGTGCCAGCAGCGGGACAGACTATGGCTACACCTTC; CDR3aa: CASSGTDYGYTF
d_gene: -; abundance: -; len: 14; v_gene: TRBV6-5; j_gene: TRBJ2-5; CDR3nt: TGTGCCAGCAACGTGGGGGGGCCCCAAGAGACCCAGTACTTC; CDR3aa: CASNVGGPQETQYF
d_gene: -; abundance: -; len: 19; v_gene: TRBV7-8; j_gene: TRBJ1-6; CDR3nt: TGTGCCAGCAGCTTAGGGGGCCCCCCAACCTACTCCTATAATTCACCCCTCCACTTT; CDR3aa: CASSLGGPPTYSYNSPLHF